A selection of T cell receptor beta chains follows, all from one sample in a study of T-cell memory formation after mild COVID-19. TCRdb reprocessed the 5' RACE reads via MiXCR and lists one record per CDR3 protein. The sample lists approximately 400,000 distinct CDR3 sequences; around 17% were seen once. The sequenced material came from PBMCs or a T cell subset sorted from them (not recorded which). The receptors shown here come from a man between 18 and 35 years old who had mild COVID-19 (a few samples of this study predate the infection). Cell type and time point are not known. The CDR3 runs from the conserved cysteine through the conserved F or W. The D gene is left open where the match is weak. Not every row has a clone size; where given, it reads once, few, many or a size class.

d_call	v_call	clone_size	j_call	cdr3_nt	cdr3_aa
TRBD2	TRBV6-2/TRBV6-3	-	TRBJ2-5	TGTGCCAGCAGTCCCCGGGATAGCGGGGGTAAAGAGACCCAGTACTTC	CASSPRDSGGKETQYF
TRBD1	TRBV5-1	-	TRBJ1-6	TGCGCCAGCAGCCCGGGACAGCGCGGATCACCCCTCCACTTT	CASSPGQRGSPLHF
TRBD2	TRBV6-7	-	TRBJ2-1	TGTGCCAGCAGTTACCCCGATCTAGCGGGGGGGCACAATGAGCAGTTCTTC	CASSYPDLAGGHNEQFF
-	TRBV12-3/TRBV12-4	few	TRBJ2-6	TGTGCCAGCGCACAGGGCTCAGGCAACGTCCTGACTTTC	CASAQGSGNVLTF
-	TRBV12-3/TRBV12-4	-	TRBJ2-2	TGTGCCAGCAGACCCGGACAGCAGACCGGGGAGCTGTTTTTT	CASRPGQQTGELFF
TRBD2	TRBV6-2/TRBV6-3	once	TRBJ2-2	TGTGCCAGCAGTTACAATCCCGGGGACCAGCGGGGGGTTCCGAACACCGGGGAGCTGTTTTTT	CASSYNPGDQRGVPNTGELFF
-	TRBV19	-	TRBJ2-6	TGTGCCAGTCACAGGTCCTCTGGGGCCAACGTCCTGACTTTC	CASHRSSGANVLTF
TRBD2	TRBV11-2	few	TRBJ2-1	TGTGCCAGCAGCTTAGAGGGCGGGGGGTCCTACAATGAGCAGTTCTTC	CASSLEGGGSYNEQFF
-	TRBV15	-	TRBJ1-5	TGTGCCACCAGCATCGCAGGGGAGAATCAGCCCCAGCATTTT	CATSIAGENQPQHF
-	TRBV29-1	few	TRBJ2-2	TGCAGCGTTTTTACCGCGAACACCGGGGAGCTGTTTTTT	CSVFTANTGELFF
TRBD1	TRBV7-2	once	TRBJ1-5	TGTGCCAGCAGCTTAGGAGGTGGCAGGGGGAATCAGCCCCAGCATTTT	CASSLGGGRGNQPQHF
-	TRBV9	-	TRBJ2-3	TGTGCCAGCAGCGTAGGGCATGGGACTACAGATACGCAGTATTTT	CASSVGHGTTDTQYF
-	TRBV4-2	-	TRBJ2-1	TGTGCCAGCAGCCAAGATATAGCGGAGCAGTTCTTC	CASSQDIAEQFF
-	TRBV11-3	once	TRBJ2-3	TGTGCCAGCAGCTTTATAGGTGCAGATACGCAGTATTTT	CASSFIGADTQYF
-	TRBV7-2	-	TRBJ2-5	TGTGCCAGCAGCTTCACTCGGGAACAAGAGACCCAGTACTTC	CASSFTREQETQYF
-	TRBV14	many	TRBJ1-2	TGTGCCAGCAGCCAAGGGGGCAACTATGGCTACACCTTC	CASSQGGNYGYTF
-	TRBV7-9	few	TRBJ1-1	TGTGCCAGCAGCTTAGCAGGCCGGGGGGTCGCTGAAGCTTTCTTT	CASSLAGRGVAEAFF
-	TRBV10-2	-	TRBJ1-6	TGCGCCAGCAGTGTGGCCAGTTTTGGGTCACCCCTCCACTTT	CASSVASFGSPLHF
TRBD1	TRBV6-5	few	TRBJ2-7	TGTGCCAGCAGTTACTCGGAACAGGGGACGGCTTTCGAGCAGTACTTC	CASSYSEQGTAFEQYF
-	TRBV7-2	-	TRBJ2-2	TGTGCCAGCAGCCGACTAGACCTAACCGGGGAGCTGTTTTTT	CASSRLDLTGELFF
TRBD2	TRBV5-1	-	TRBJ2-2	TGCGCCAGCAGCTTGGCCGCGGGGGGCACCGGGGAGCTGTTTTTT	CASSLAAGGTGELFF
-	TRBV3-1	few	TRBJ1-2	TGTGCCACGATCGGGCAGGGAGACCCTAACTATGGCTACACCTTC	CATIGQGDPNYGYTF
-	TRBV7-9	few	TRBJ2-7	TGTGCCAGCAGCGAGCAAAGACAGCGAGACTCCTACGAGCAGTACTTC	CASSEQRQRDSYEQYF
TRBD2	TRBV12-3/TRBV12-4	few	TRBJ2-3	TGTGCCAGCAGTCCTACCTGGGACTATACAGATACGCAGTATTTT	CASSPTWDYTDTQYF
TRBD1	TRBV7-8	-	TRBJ1-4	TGTGCCAGCAGCCTAGAACGACAGGGATCTGAAAAACTGTTTTTT	CASSLERQGSEKLFF
TRBD1	TRBV20-1	few	TRBJ1-1	TGCAGTGTCGAGGGGGCAGCAGGCACTGAAGCTTTCTTT	CSVEGAAGTEAFF